This T cell receptor beta chain was recovered during a study of metastatic and nonmetastatic thyroid tumors. This clone was found many times. Other DNA sequences in this sample translate to the same CDR3. As originally analysed: Built for papillary thyroid cancer, a distant-metastasis classifier drew on CDR3 differences across clinicopathological groups. TCRdb re-clonotyped the PCR reads through MiXCR. The V and J calls and clone size come from TCRdb's table, not from the authors' own analysis. Here the sample spans approximately 39,000 clones, about a fifth being singletons. Not a single patient had been given any form of treatment at any point before undergoing thyroid surgery. Between the trimmed V and J ends, which lost 6 bases and 9 bases, there was a span of 15 bases. CDR1 and CDR2 (germline): DFQATT, SNEGSKA (reference sequence). This CDR3 is 12 amino acids long.

The source material was blood. This receptor was obtained from a female donor with papillary thyroid cancer or a benign thyroid nodule (not recorded which). Some clones in this sample may be carry-over from other donors' samples. This chain joins TRBV20-1 and TRBJ2-4, with D possibly TRBD1 on 6 matching bases. The CDR3: CSAKGDGGIQYF. In nucleotides, the CDR3 is TGCAGTGCGAAGGGGGACGGTGGCATTCAGTACTTC.